One and the same sample provided the 2 T cell receptor beta chains below, sequenced in a study of blood T cell repertoires in COVID-19. Repertoires were generated with immunoSEQ multiplex PCR, while TCRdb's copy carries only in-frame clones and drops some. The sample contains more than 85,000 clones, 80% to 90% of which appear only once. Input material: PBMCs or T cells enriched from blood (not recorded which). Receptors were obtained from a woman between 45 and 65 years old who had recovered from COVID-19.

The chain uses TRBV6-6 and TRBJ1-3, with a possible D match to TRBD1 (6 bases). The CDR3 sequence is 16 residues long. With 7 bases removed from V and 0 bases from J, the gap between germline ends came to 16 bases. Germline values: CDR1 MNHNY, CDR2 SVGAGI (reference sequence). CDR3 region: CASTDVMGASGNTIYF. CDR3 DNA sequence: TGTGCCAGCACCGATGTAATGGGGGCCTCTGGAAACACCATATATTTT.

The chain links TRBV28 to TRBJ1-3, with D perhaps TRBD1 (6 bases). The V gene lost 8 bases and the J gene lost 3 bases, with 14 bases spanning the gap. There are 14 residues in the CDR3. Germline CDR1 MDHEN, CDR2 SYDVKM. The CDR3 DNA sequence: TGTGCCAGCGTCCCAGGGGAAGTTGGAAACACCATATATTTT. It specifies CASVPGEVGNTIYF. The complete variable domain, with remaining parts taken from reference TRBV28 and TRBJ1-3, reads DVKVTQSSRYLVKRTGEKVFLECVQDMDHENMFWYRQDPGLGLRLIYFSYDVKMKEKGDIPEGYSVSREKKERFSLILESASTNQTSMYLCASVPGEVGNTIYFGEGSWLTVV.